This TCR beta chain is drawn from a study of prognosis after radiotherapy for stage I lung cancer. Study background: Distant metastases were recorded in a few patients after radiotherapy, at a median of around seven months, and no significant progression was recorded in around 15.

This clonotype was picked up many times. Its matching antigen is unknown. Study-wide results and limits: The study found lower Shannon entropy after stereotactic body radiation therapy in patients who developed distant metastases.

CDR3 length: 15 residues. Per the germline V gene, CDR1 is SEHNR and CDR2 is FQNEAQ (reference sequence). V lost 5 bases, J lost 5 bases, and 5 bases stayed unmatched. The TCR beta CDR3 region was amplified from genomic DNA, with two rounds of multiplex PCR being used for the amplification. For every TRBV and TRBJ gene, a specific primer was used in first-round PCR. During the second PCR round, universal primers were used. TCRdb fed the multiplex PCR reads into MiXCR, producing one record per CDR3 protein. The data show 15,000 to 20,000 distinct CDR3 sequences, around 29% seen once. Material: PBMCs, obtained before or after stereotactic body radiation therapy (not recorded which). The TCR originated in a donor aged 50 or older with non-small cell lung cancer. This chain joins TRBV7-9 and TRBJ2-1; 11 bases fit TRBD2. In DNA form, the CDR3 reads TGTGCCAGCAGCCAACCGGGACTAGCGGACAATGAGCAGTTCTTC. This encodes CASSQPGLADNEQFF.